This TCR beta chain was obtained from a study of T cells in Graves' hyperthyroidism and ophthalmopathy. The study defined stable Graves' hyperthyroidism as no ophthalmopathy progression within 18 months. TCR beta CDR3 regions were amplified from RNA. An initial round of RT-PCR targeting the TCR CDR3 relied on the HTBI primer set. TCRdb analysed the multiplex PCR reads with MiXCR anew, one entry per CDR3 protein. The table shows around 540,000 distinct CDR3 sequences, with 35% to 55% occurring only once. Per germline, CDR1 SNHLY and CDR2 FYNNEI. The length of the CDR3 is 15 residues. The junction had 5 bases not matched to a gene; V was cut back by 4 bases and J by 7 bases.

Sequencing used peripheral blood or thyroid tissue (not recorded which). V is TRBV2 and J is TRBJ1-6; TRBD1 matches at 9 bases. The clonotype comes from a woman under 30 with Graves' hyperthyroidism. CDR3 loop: CASSVTGGLNSPLHF. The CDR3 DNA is TGTGCCAGCAGTGTGACAGGGGGGTTGAATTCACCCCTCCACTTT.